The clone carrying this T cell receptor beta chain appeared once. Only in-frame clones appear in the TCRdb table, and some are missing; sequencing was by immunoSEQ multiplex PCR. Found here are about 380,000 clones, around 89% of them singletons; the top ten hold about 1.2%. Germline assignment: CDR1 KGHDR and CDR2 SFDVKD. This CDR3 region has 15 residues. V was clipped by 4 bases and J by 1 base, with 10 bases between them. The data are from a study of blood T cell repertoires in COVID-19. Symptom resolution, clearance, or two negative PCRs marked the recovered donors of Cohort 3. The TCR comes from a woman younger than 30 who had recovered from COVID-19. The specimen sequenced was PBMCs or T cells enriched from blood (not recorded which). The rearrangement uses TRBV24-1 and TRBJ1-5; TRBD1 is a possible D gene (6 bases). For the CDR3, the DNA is TGTGCCACCAGTGAGGCAGGGGCCAGCAATCAGCCCCAGCATTTT. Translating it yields CATSEAGASNQPQHF.